This entry features one TCR beta chain sequence. What antigen it recognizes has not been identified. No qualities accompany the bases; no much larger clone lies one base away. The sample belongs to a study of blood T cell repertoires in COVID-19 (dated by TCRdb to the early 2020s). For the wider study: Samples from collaborators originated in the United States, Italy and Spain and spanned both the acute and convalescent phases of COVID-19. Where HLA class I and class II types were available, the types were taken from metadata supplied by the sample provider, not from assay-based typing. The material from the prospective study consisted of cDNA or gDNA derived from T cells, B-cell-depleted T cells, or PBMCs. Deeply sampled blood TCRbeta repertoires from subjects exposed to, actively infected with, or recovered from COVID-19 were included in the dataset. A freely available public database, intended as a resource for researchers studying the immune response to SARS-CoV-2, is where the repertoires were released. Samples were obtained from the ongoing ImmuneRACE study (first 160 participants) and from over a thousand subjects provided by 6 global collaborators. The sample metadata nearly always contained a de-identified subject ID, COVID-19 status, age in years and sex.

Study-wide findings and limitations: Clinical and demographic metadata were provided uncurated, with the amount varying by source and participant.

The immunoSEQ Assay, a bias-controlled multiplex PCR, was used to amplify TCRbeta CDR3 regions from genomic DNA. On the authors' methods: Nucleated cell counts per sample were estimated from amplification of reference gene primers within the assay. To quantify the absolute abundance of each unique TCRbeta CDR3 rearrangement, sequence reads were collapsed and filtered. For each sample, productive Simpson clonality was calculated by taking the square root of Simpson's diversity index across productive rearrangements. The immuneACCESS repertoire file appears here via TCRdb, limited to in-frame rearrangements. These files lack a portion of the clones; in checked studies, under half of the deficit traces to unresolved V genes, and the cause of the others is not known. The V and J calls and clone size come from that table; D and trimming were worked out from the DNA. The sample includes over 55,000 clones, with around 88% observed a single time. Clones ranked in the top ten supply approximately 19% of the sample.

After removal of 0 bases from V and 4 bases from J, the junction retains 6 bases not matched to a gene. From cysteine to phenylalanine, the CDR3 is 16 amino acids long. Only the CDR3 part of the read is kept: 48 bases, read in frame from the first base. Collaborating institutions collected whole blood in K2EDTA tubes following their own protocols. Collaborator samples were shipped for TCRbeta analysis as frozen whole blood, isolated PBMCs, or DNA extracted from either sample type. The receptor comes from a woman older than 75 with acute or convalescent COVID-19. Sequencing was done on a sample of peripheral blood. The chain was built from TRBV23-1 and TRBJ2-7; TRBD1 agrees with 10 junctional bases. TRBV23-1 is marked as an open reading frame, function uncertain. The DNA reads TGCGCCAGCAGTCAATCCGGGACAGGGGCCCGTTACGAGCAGTACTTC. Its translation reads: CASSQSGTGARYEQYF.